These 19 T cell receptor beta chains were all obtained from the same sample, sequenced in a study of blood T cells in healthy people across ages (dated by TCRdb to about 2015). The protocol used for the library was 5' RACE. These reads were obtained on an Illumina HiSeq 2500. A second about 7 to 12 cycle PCR used a sample-barcoded 5' primer and a J-beta primer mix. The raw public reads went through TCRdb reprocessing: fastp at Q25, MiXCR clone calling, in-frame beta chains kept. When rows share a CDR3 protein, they turn into one entry using the most common DNA and genes. The sample table records about 1,000,000 distinct CDR3 sequences; 40% to 50% of these occur just once. Clones ranked in the top ten supply 15% to 20% of the sample. The sample consisted of blood. The receptors here all came from a woman aged 55-70 years in good health.

In its sample, this clonotype was seen a few times. The chain is built from TRBV9 and TRBJ2-7; no clear D gene. The ends were cut back, 6 bases at V and 1 base at J, with 14 bases in the middle. There are 14 residues in the CDR3. CDR1 SGDLS and CDR2 YYNGEE come from the germline V gene. The CDR3 loop is CASNIGPLSYEQYF. In DNA form, the CDR3 reads TGTGCCAGCAATATTGGGCCCCTATCCTACGAGCAGTACTTC.

This clonotype was seen a handful of times. The chain carries TRBV5-1 and TRBJ2-3, with a weak D call TRBD1 (6 bases). Germline V gives CDR1 SGHRS, CDR2 YFSETQ. With 3 bases removed from V and 2 bases from J, the gap between germline ends came to 13 bases. This CDR3 spans 15 amino acids. The CDR3 DNA sequence: TGCGCCAGCAGCTCGCCAGGGGCCCCCACAGATACGCAGTATTTT. It is translated as CASSSPGAPTDTQYF.

This clonotype occurred many times. The chain joins TRBV29-1 to TRBJ2-3; the match to TRBD2 covers 7 bases. CDR3 length equals 11 residues. Germline loops: CDR1 SQVTM, CDR2 ANQGSEA. J gave up 7 bases and V 4 bases, and 2 bases lay outside the gene matches. CDR3 residues: CSVGLAHTQYF. The DNA for the CDR3 is TGCAGCGTTGGACTAGCACATACGCAGTATTTT.

This clonotype appeared once. This rearrangement joins TRBV7-9 to TRBJ2-1, with a weak D call TRBD2 (5 bases). Germline V lookup: CDR1 SEHNR, CDR2 FQNEAQ (reference sequence). This CDR3 comprises 16 residues. V lost 5 bases and J 3 bases, leaving 17 bases between the germline ends. The CDR3 DNA is TGTGCCAGCAGCCCATGGGAGAGCAGGAACTACAATGAGCAGTTCTTC. Translating gives CASSPWESRNYNEQFF.

This chain links TRBV18 with TRBJ2-1, with D possibly matching TRBD2 (6 bases). The CDR3 consists of 15 residues. V lost 1 base to trimming and J lost 5 bases, with 12 bases between them. In germline, CDR1 is KGHSH, CDR2 LQKENI. CDR3 sequence: CASSPLERVNNEQFF. CDR3 coding DNA: TGTGCCAGCTCACCACTTGAGCGGGTAAACAATGAGCAGTTCTTC.

V and J are TRBV2 and TRBJ2-7; TRBD2 matches at 11 bases. The CDR3 has 16 amino acids. From germline, CDR1 is SNHLY and CDR2 FYNNEI. J gave up 4 bases and V 2 bases, and 7 bases lay outside the gene matches. CDR3 DNA: TGTGCCAGCAGTGAAATCTCTAGCGGGAGGTCGTACGAGCAGTACTTC. Residues: CASSEISSGRSYEQYF.

The V call is TRBV27, the J call TRBJ2-5; D tentatively reads TRBD1 or TRBD2 (6 bases each). With 5 bases removed from V and 4 bases from J, the gap between germline ends came to 17 bases. The CDR3 is made up of 15 amino acids. Germline-derived CDR1 and CDR2 are MNHEY and SMNVEV (reference sequence). For the CDR3, the DNA is TGTGCCAGCAGTATTTATGGGGGGCGTGGAGAGACCCAGTACTTC. Translation: CASSIYGGRGETQYF.

J is TRBJ2-3 and V is TRBV11-3; D might be TRBD1 or TRBD2, each matching 6 bases. The CDR3 extends over 15 amino acids. CDR1 is SGHNT, CDR2 YENEEA, per germline. V was pared by 1 base and J by 5 bases, with 13 bases between. DNA for the CDR3: TGTGCCAGCAGCTTAGCCGGGGGCCAGGGAGATACGCAGTATTTT. Translating gives CASSLAGGQGDTQYF.

This clonotype was detected ten times or more. This rearrangement joins TRBV7-2 to TRBJ2-7; D is unclear. The CDR3 has 14 amino acids. Trimming removed 1 base from V and 1 base from J, with 8 bases in between. Germline V gene data show CDR1 as SGHTA and CDR2 as FQGNSA. The CDR3 region is CASSLDRASYEQYF. DNA for the CDR3: TGTGCCAGCAGCTTAGACCGGGCGTCCTACGAGCAGTACTTC.

The chain uses TRBV11-2 and TRBJ2-5, with unresolved D. With 5 bases removed from V and 2 bases from J, the gap between germline ends came to 9 bases. Germline CDR1 and CDR2: SGHAT and FQNNGV. The CDR3 contains 13 residues. The CDR3 sequence is CASSGPDQETQYF. In DNA, the CDR3 is TGTGCCAGCAGCGGTCCCGATCAAGAGACCCAGTACTTC.

A remark on this clonotype: One end of the junction fails to match germline, which may point to a read error. This chain connects TRBV6-5 to TRBJ2-3; D gene ambiguous. Germline-derived CDR1 and CDR2 are MNHEY and SVGAGI. This CDR3 has 16 amino acids. CDR3: CACSYSKLLSTDTQYF. DNA for the CDR3: TGTGCCTGCAGTTACTCGAAACTCCTTAGCACAGATACGCAGTATTTT.

V is TRBV10-3 and J is TRBJ2-1; 7 bases agree with TRBD1. CDR3 length: 13 residues. Germline values: CDR1 ENHRY, CDR2 SYGVKD. The trim removed 4 bases at V and 10 bases at J, leaving 7 bases unmatched. The CDR3 sequence is CAISAGQYYEQFF. For the CDR3, the DNA is TGTGCCATCAGTGCGGGACAGTACTACGAGCAGTTCTTC.

This chain uses TRBV4-1 with TRBJ1-5; 9 bases line up with TRBD1. After removal of 3 bases from V and 7 bases from J, the junction contained 7 bases not matched to a gene. This CDR3 contains 15 residues. CDR1 MGHRA and CDR2 YSYEKL come from the germline V gene. CDR3 amino acids: CASSQGTGTGQPQHF. Written as DNA, the CDR3 is TGCGCCAGCAGCCAGGGGACAGGGACGGGGCAGCCCCAGCATTTT.

This chain uses TRBV7-9 with TRBJ2-3; 8 bases map to TRBD2. The CDR3 is made up of 13 amino acids. Trimming took 0 bases from V and 10 from J; bases not matched to a gene: 3. Germline V lookup: CDR1 SEHNR, CDR2 FQNEAQ (reference sequence). CDR3 DNA: TGTGCCAGCAGCTTAGCTGGGCGGGAGGCGCAGTATTTT. This sequence encodes CASSLAGREAQYF.

CDR3 in amino acids: CSAVDRTRETQYF. CDR3 in DNA: TGCAGCGCCGTGGACAGGACGCGGGAGACCCAGTACTTC. The rearrangement joins TRBV29-1 to TRBJ2-5; 7 bases align to TRBD1. Germline V lookup: CDR1 SQVTM, CDR2 ANQGSEA. The CDR3 is 13 amino acids. The trim removed 7 bases at V and 5 bases at J, leaving 10 bases unmatched.

This clonotype has only a few counts. The rearrangement uses TRBV12-3 or TRBV12-4 and TRBJ2-4; 10 bases map to TRBD1. This CDR3 is built from 15 residues. Losses at the gene ends were 4 bases for V and 8 bases for J; bases not matched to a gene: 8. CDR3 amino acids: CASSSGTGVAYIQYF. CDR3 coding DNA: TGTGCCAGCAGTTCGGGGACAGGGGTTGCCTACATTCAGTACTTC.

The chain carries TRBV4-1 and TRBJ2-7; D not certain. This CDR3 is 16 amino acids long. Deletions cut 1 base from V and 0 bases from J, with 13 bases between. Looked up from germline, CDR1 is MGHRA and CDR2 is YSYEKL. The CDR3 nucleotides read TGCGCCAGCAGCCAAGCCCAGAGCCCGGGCTCCTACGAGCAGTACTTC. Residues: CASSQAQSPGSYEQYF.

The chain recombines TRBV6-5 with TRBJ2-1, with a possible D match to TRBD2 (6 bases). This CDR3 is 13 amino acids long. V lost 6 bases to trimming and J lost 3 bases, with 9 bases between them. Germline V gene lookup returns CDR1 MNHEY and CDR2 SVGAGI. The CDR3 loop is CASRGLLYNEQFF. As DNA, the CDR3 is TGTGCCAGCAGGGGACTTCTCTACAATGAGCAGTTCTTC.

The chain combines TRBV20-1 with TRBJ2-5; TRBD1 might be the D (5 bases). The germline V gene encodes CDR1 DFQATT and CDR2 SNEGSKA (reference sequence). V dropped 6 bases and J dropped 0 bases, with 17 bases sitting between them. This CDR3 is built from 15 residues. The DNA for the CDR3 is TGCAGTGCAAAGGGGCAGGGATGGTACCAAGAGACCCAGTACTTC. The encoded protein is CSAKGQGWYQETQYF.